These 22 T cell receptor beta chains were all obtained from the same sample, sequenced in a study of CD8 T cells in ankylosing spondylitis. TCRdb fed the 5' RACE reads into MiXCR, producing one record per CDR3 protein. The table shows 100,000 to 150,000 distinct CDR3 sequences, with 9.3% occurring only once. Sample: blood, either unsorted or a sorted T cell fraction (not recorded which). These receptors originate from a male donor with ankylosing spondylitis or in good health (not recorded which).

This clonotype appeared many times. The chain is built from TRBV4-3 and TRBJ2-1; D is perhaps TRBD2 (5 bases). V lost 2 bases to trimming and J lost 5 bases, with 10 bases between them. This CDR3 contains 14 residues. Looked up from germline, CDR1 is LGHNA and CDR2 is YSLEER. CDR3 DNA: TGCGCCAGCAGCCAATATCGGGGAGACAATGAGCAGTTCTTC. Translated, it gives CASSQYRGDNEQFF.

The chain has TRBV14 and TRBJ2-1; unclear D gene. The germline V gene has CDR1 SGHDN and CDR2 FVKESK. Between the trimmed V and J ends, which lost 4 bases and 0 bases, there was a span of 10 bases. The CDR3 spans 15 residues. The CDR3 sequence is CASSPIRSSYNEQFF. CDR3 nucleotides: TGTGCCAGCAGCCCAATCCGGAGCTCCTACAATGAGCAGTTCTTC.

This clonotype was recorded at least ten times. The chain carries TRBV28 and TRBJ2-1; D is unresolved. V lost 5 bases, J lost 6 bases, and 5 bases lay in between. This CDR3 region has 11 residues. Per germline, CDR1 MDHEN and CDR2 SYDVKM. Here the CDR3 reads CASSRSNEQFF. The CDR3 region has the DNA TGTGCCAGCAGTCGGAGCAATGAGCAGTTCTTC.

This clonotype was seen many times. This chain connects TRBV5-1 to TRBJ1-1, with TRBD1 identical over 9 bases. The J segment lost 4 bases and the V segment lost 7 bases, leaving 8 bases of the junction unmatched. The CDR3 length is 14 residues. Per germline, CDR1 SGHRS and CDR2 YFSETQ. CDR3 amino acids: CASHIQGAGTEAFF. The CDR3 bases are TGCGCCAGCCATATACAGGGGGCTGGCACTGAAGCTTTCTTT.

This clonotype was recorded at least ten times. The CDR3 DNA sequence: TGTGCCAGCAGTGAAGCGTCGGGACTAGCGGGAATTAATGAGCAGTTCTTC. This translates into CASSEASGLAGINEQFF. V gene TRBV2 combines with J gene TRBJ2-1; 13 bases are shared with TRBD2. Trimming removed 0 bases from V and 7 bases from J; junction bases left unmatched: 6. This CDR3 has 17 residues. Germline CDR1 reads SNHLY; CDR2 reads FYNNEI.

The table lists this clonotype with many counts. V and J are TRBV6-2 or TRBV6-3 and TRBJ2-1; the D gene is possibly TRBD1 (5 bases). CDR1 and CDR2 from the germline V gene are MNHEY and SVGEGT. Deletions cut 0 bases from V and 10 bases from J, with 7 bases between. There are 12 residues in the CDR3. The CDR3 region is CASSYSRQEQFF. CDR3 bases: TGTGCCAGCAGTTACTCGAGACAGGAGCAGTTCTTC.

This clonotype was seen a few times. Written as DNA, the CDR3 is TGTGCCAGCAGCTTGGGACAGGGGGTCTATGGCTACACCTTC. This sequence encodes CASSLGQGVYGYTF. V usage is TRBV7-2 and J usage is TRBJ1-2; 11 nucleotides line up with TRBD1. CDR3 length equals 14 residues. Trimming at V came to 3 bases and at J to 4 bases, leaving 1 base not matched to a gene. Per the germline V gene, CDR1 is SGHTA and CDR2 is FQGNSA.

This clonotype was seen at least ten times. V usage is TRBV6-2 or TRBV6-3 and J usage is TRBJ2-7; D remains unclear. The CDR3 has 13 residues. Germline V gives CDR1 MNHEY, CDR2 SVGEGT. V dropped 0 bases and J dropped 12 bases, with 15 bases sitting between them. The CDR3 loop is CASSYSQAPPSYF. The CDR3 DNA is TGTGCCAGCAGTTACTCCCAGGCCCCCCCGTCGTACTTC.

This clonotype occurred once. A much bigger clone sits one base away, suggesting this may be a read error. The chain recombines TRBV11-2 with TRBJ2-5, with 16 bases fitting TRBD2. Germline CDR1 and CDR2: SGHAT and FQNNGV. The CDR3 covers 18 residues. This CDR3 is CASSPGTSGRAGLETHYF. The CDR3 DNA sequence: TGTGCCAGCAGCCCCGGGACTAGCGGGAGGGCCGGATTAGAGACCCATTACTTC. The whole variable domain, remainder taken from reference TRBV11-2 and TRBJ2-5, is EAGVAQSPRYKIIEKRQSVAFWCNPISGHATLYWYQQILGQGPKLLIQFQNNGVVDDSQLPKDRFSAERLKGVDSTLKIQPAKLEDSAVYLCASSPGTSGRAGLETHYFGPGTRLLVL.

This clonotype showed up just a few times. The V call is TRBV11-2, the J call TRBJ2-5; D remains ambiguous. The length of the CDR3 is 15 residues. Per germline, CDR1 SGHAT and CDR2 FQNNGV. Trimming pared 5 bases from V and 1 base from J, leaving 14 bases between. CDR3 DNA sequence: TGTGCCAGCAGCCCCTGGGCGGAGCCCCAAGAGACCCAGTACTTC. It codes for CASSPWAEPQETQYF.

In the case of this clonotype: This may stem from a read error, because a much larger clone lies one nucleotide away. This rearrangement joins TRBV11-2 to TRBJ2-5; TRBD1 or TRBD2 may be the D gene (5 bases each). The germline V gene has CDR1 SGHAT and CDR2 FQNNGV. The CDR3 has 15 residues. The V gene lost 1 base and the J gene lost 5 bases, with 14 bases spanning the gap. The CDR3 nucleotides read TGTGCCAGCAGCTTAGCCGGGGCGCCGTGCGAGACCCAGTACTTC. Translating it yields CASSLAGAPCETQYF.

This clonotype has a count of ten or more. For the CDR3, the DNA is TGTGCCAGCAGCCAGGCTAGCGGCTCCTACAATGAGCAGTTCTTC. Its protein is CASSQASGSYNEQFF. V is TRBV3-1 and J is TRBJ2-1; TRBD2 matches 7 bases. Germline CDR1 reads LGHDT; CDR2 reads YNNKEL (reference sequence). The CDR3 runs to 15 residues. J lost 0 bases, V lost 3 bases, and 2 bases had no gene match.

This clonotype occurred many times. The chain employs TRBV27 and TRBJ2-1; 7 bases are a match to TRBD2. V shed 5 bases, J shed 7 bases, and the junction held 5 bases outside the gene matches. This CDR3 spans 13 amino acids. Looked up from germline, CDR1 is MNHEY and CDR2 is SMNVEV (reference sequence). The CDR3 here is CASSLGLPNEQFF. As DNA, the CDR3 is TGTGCCAGCAGTCTGGGACTACCTAATGAGCAGTTCTTC.

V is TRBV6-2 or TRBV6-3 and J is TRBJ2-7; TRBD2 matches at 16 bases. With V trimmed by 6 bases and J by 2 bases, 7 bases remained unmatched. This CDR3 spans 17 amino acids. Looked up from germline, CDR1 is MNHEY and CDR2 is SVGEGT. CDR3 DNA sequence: TGTGCCAGCAGCCGGGGACTAGCGGGAGGGTCTGCCTACGAGCAGTACTTC. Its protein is CASSRGLAGGSAYEQYF.

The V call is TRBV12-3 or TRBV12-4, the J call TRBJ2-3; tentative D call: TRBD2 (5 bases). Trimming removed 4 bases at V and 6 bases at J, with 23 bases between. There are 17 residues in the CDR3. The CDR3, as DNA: TGTGCCAGCAGTTCCCGGGGATTTAACCCCAACACCGATACGCAGTATTTT. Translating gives CASSSRGFNPNTDTQYF.

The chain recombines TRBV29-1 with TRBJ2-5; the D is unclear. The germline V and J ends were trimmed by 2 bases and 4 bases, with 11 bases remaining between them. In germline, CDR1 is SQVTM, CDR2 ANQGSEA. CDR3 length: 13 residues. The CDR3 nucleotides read TGCAGCGTTGAAATAGCATCGGGAGAGACCCAGTACTTC. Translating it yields CSVEIASGETQYF.

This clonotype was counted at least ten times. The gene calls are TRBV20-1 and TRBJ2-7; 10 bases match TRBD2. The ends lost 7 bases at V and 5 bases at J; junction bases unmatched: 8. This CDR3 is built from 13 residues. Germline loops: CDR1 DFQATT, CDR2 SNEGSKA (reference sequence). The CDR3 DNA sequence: TGCAGTGTTCGTCCGGGACTAGCGAACGAGCAGTACTTC. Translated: CSVRPGLANEQYF.

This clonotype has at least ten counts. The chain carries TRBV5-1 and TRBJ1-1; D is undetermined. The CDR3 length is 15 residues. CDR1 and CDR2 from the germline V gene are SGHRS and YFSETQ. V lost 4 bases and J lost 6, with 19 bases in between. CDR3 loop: CASSPSLGQLAEAFF. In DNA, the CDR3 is TGCGCCAGCAGCCCGTCATTGGGCCAGCTGGCTGAAGCTTTCTTT.

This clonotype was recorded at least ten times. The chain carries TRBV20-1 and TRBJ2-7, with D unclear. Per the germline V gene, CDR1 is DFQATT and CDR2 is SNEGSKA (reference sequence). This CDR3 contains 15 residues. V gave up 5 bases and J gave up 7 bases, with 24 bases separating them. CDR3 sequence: CSAEMALSTDWEQYF. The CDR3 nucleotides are TGCAGTGCTGAAATGGCACTCTCGACCGATTGGGAGCAGTACTTC.

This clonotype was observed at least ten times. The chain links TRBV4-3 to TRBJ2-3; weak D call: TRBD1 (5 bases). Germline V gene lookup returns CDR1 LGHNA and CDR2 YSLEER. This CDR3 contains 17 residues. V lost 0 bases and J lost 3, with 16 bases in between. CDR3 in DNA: TGCGCCAGCAGCCAAGATGCGACAGCCTCCACAACAGATACGCAGTATTTT. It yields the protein CASSQDATASTTDTQYF.

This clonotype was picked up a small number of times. The CDR3 reads CASSQIGGLSTEAFF. CDR3 nucleotides: TGTGCCAGCAGCCAGATCGGGGGTTTGAGCACTGAAGCTTTCTTT. This chain uses TRBV6-2 or TRBV6-3 with TRBJ1-1, with a weak D call TRBD1 (5 bases). V shed 6 bases and J shed 4 bases, with 18 bases lying between them. This CDR3 spans 15 amino acids. The germline gives CDR1 MNHEY, CDR2 SVGEGT.

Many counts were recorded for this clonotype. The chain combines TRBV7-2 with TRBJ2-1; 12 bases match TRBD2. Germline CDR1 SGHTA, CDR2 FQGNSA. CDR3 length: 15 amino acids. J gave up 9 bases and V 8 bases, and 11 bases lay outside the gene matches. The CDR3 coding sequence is TGTGCCAGCTCCCGAGGTGCTAGCGGGAGGGGTGAGCAGTTCTTC. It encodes CASSRGASGRGEQFF.